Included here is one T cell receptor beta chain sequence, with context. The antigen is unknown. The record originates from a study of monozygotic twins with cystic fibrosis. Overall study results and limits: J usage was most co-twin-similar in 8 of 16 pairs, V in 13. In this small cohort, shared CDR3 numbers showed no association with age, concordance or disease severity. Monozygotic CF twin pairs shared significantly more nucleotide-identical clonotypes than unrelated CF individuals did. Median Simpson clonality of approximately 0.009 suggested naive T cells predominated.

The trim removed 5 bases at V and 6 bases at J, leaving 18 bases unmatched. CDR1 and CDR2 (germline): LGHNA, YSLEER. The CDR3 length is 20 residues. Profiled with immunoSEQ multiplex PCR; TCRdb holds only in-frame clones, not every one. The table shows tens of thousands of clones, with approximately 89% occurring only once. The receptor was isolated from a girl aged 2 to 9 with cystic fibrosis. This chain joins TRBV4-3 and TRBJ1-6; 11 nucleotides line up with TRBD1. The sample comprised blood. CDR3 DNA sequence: TGCGCCAGCAGCTATTGGACAGGGGGCTCTTTATTTAAGATTAATTCACCCCTCCACTTT. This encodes CASSYWTGGSLFKINSPLHF.